The present TCR beta chain was sequenced within a study of shared clonotypes between healthy human individuals. Looking at the study overall: The donors, a couple of women and a few men, were aged 18 to 49.

Several immunoSEQ plates received, in even portions, the genomic DNA of each subset. Replicate sorted-subset PCRs were loaded with around 0.2 ug DNA, about 30,000 T cell genomes. Clones were sequenced by immunoSEQ multiplex PCR, and TCRdb holds only the in-frame ones, with some missing. The sample yields 550,000 to 800,000 clones, around 90% seen once. Trimming took 5 bases from V and 4 from J; bases not matched to a gene: 11. The CDR3 is 17 amino acids. The germline V gene encodes CDR1 SGHAT and CDR2 FQNNGV. The chain employs TRBV11-2 and TRBJ2-1, with TRBD2 matching 10 bases. Sequencing was carried out using memory CD8+ T cells from PBMCs. Documented subset: CD45RO+ cells pooled with CCR7-negative TemRA cells. The receptor comes from a man between 18 and 35 years old in good health. Some clones in this sample may be carry-over from other donors' samples. CDR3 in amino acids: CASSLGTSGIIYNEQFF. Here the CDR3 DNA reads TGTGCCAGCAGCCTCGGTACTAGCGGGATCATTTACAATGAGCAGTTCTTC.